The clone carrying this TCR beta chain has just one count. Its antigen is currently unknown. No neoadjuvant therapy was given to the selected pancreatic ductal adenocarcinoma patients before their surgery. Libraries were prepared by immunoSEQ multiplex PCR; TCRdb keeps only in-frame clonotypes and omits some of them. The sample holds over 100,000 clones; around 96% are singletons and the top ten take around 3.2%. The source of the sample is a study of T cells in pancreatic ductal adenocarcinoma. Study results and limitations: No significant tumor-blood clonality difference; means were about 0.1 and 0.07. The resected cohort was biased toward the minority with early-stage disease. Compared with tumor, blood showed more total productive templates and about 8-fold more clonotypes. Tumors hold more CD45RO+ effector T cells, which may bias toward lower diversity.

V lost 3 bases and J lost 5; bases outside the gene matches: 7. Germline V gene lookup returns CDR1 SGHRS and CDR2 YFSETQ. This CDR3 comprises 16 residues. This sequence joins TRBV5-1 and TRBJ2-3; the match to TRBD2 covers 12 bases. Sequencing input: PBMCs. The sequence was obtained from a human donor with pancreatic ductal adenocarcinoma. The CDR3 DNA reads TGCGCCAGCAGCTCTAGCGGGAGGGCCGAGGAAGATACGCAGTATTTT. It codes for CASSSSGRAEEDTQYF.